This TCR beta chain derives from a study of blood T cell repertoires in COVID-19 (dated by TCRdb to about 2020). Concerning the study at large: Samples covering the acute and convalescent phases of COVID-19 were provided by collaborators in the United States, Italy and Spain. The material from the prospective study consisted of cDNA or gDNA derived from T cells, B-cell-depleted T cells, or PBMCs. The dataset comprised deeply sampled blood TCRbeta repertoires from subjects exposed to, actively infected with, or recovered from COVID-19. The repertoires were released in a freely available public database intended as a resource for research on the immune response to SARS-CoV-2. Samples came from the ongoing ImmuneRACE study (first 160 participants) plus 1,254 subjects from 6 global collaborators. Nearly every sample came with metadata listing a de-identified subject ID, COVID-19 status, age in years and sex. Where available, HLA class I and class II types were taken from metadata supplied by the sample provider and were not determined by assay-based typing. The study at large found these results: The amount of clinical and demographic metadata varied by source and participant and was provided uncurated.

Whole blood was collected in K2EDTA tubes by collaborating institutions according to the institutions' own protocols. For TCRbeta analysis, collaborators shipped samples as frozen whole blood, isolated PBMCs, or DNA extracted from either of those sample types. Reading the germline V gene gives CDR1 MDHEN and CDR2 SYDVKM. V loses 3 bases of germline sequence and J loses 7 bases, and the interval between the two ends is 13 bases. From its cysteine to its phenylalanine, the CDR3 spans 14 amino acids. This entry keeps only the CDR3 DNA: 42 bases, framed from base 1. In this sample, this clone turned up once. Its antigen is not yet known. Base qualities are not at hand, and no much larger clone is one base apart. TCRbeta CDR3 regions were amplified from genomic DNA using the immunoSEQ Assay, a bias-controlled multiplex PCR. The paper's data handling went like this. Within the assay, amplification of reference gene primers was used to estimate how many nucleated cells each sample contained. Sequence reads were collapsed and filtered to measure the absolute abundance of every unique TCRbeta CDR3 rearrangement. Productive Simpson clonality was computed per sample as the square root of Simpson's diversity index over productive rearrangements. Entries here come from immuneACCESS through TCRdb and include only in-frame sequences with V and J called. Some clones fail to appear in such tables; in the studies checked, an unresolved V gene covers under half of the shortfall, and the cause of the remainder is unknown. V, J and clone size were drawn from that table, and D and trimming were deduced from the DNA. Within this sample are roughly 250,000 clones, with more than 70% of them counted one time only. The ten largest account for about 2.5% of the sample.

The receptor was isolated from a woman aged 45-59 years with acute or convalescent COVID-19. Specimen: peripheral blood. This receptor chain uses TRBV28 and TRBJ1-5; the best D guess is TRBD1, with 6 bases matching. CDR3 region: CASSLALGAQPQHF. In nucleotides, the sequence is TGTGCCAGCAGTTTGGCTCTGGGGGCCCAGCCCCAGCATTTT. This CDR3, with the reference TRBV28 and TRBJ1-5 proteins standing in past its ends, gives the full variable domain DVKVTQSSRYLVKRTGEKVFLECVQDMDHENMFWYRQDPGLGLRLIYFSYDVKMKEKGDIPEGYSVSREKKERFSLILESASTNQTSMYLCASSLALGAQPQHFGDGTRLSIL.